Below, 27 T cell receptor beta chains from the same sample are listed, as sequenced in a study of regulatory T cells in long-lasting Graves disease. Relying on iRepertoire HTBI primers and Arm-PCR of CDR3 regions, the team built TCR beta libraries. TCRdb analysed the multiplex PCR reads with MiXCR anew, one entry per CDR3 protein. The sample lists under 450,000 distinct CDR3 sequences, approximately 25% occurring once. Time point of the sample: persistent/refractory GD, antithyroid drugs over 5 years with positive TRAb. PBMC-derived RNA was used for the TCR library. The starting material was peripheral blood mononuclear cells (PBMCs), obtained when the disease was refractory, from a patient treated with antithyroid drugs. The receptors shown here come from a woman aged 40-49 years with Graves disease.

In its sample, this clonotype was seen a few times. V is TRBV6-1 and J is TRBJ2-1, with 7 bases fitting TRBD2. The CDR3 runs to 17 residues. CDR1 is MNHNS and CDR2 is SASEGT in the germline V gene. V lost 6 bases to trimming and J lost 0 bases; unmatched junction nucleotides: 11. The DNA of the CDR3 is TGTGCCAGCAGACCCCGTTGGCGGGAGTTCTCCTACAATGAGCAGTTCTTC. This sequence encodes CASRPRWREFSYNEQFF.

The chain is built from TRBV6-1 and TRBJ1-4; D perhaps matches TRBD1 (5 bases). V lost 5 bases, J lost 4 bases, and 17 bases lay in between. Germline lookup yields CDR1 MNHNS and CDR2 SASEGT. This CDR3 comprises 16 residues. The CDR3 DNA reads TGTGCCAGCAGTCTTTCTCAATTCCAGGGTAATGAAAAACTGTTTTTT. Translated, it gives CASSLSQFQGNEKLFF.

V is TRBV28 and J is TRBJ2-3, with no clear D. V lost 3 bases to trimming and J lost 0 bases, with 7 bases between them. The CDR3 is made up of 14 amino acids. The germline V gene encodes CDR1 MDHEN and CDR2 SYDVKM. CDR3 amino acids: CASSFEQSTDTQYF. CDR3 nucleotide sequence: TGTGCCAGCAGTTTCGAACAGAGCACAGATACGCAGTATTTT.

This sequence joins TRBV7-8 and TRBJ2-2; either TRBD1 or TRBD2 may fit D (5 bases each). The germline CDR1 and CDR2 sequences are SGHVS and FQNEAQ. Trimming removed 5 bases at V and 0 bases at J, with 10 bases between. This CDR3 is built from 15 residues. CDR3 in amino acids: CASSDRGSNTGELFF. The CDR3 DNA reads as TGTGCCAGCAGCGACCGGGGCTCGAACACCGGGGAGCTGTTTTTT.

This chain uses TRBV7-9 with TRBJ1-5; D unresolved. Germline CDR1 reads SEHNR; CDR2 reads FQNEAQ (reference sequence). Between the trimmed V and J ends, which lost 2 bases and 6 bases, there was a span of 5 bases. The CDR3 runs 12 residues. The CDR3 spells CASSLIGQPQHF. The DNA for the CDR3 is TGTGCCAGCAGCTTAATCGGTCAGCCCCAGCATTTT.

This clonotype was counted ten times or more. This chain links TRBV6-1 with TRBJ1-4; D is unresolved. The V end lost 2 bases, the J end lost 0 bases, and 10 bases lay between the germline ends. The length of the CDR3 is 16 residues. Germline loops: CDR1 MNHNS, CDR2 SASEGT. The CDR3: CASSEYWFATNEKLFF. The CDR3, as DNA: TGTGCCAGCAGTGAATACTGGTTTGCAACTAATGAAAAACTGTTTTTT.

The chain couples TRBV7-2 to TRBJ2-2, with D perhaps TRBD2 (6 bases). The CDR3 has 16 amino acids. In germline, CDR1 is SGHTA, CDR2 FQGNSA. The V gene lost 6 bases and the J gene lost 3 bases, with 17 bases spanning the gap. The DNA of the CDR3 is TGTGCCAGCAGACCAGCCGGGACTTCTTACACCGGGGAGCTGTTTTTT. The encoded protein is CASRPAGTSYTGELFF.

As concerns this clonotype: Sequence at one end of the junction differs from germline and may be a read error. The V and J genes are TRBV7-9 and TRBJ2-2; 7 bases fit TRBD2. Germline V lookup: CDR1 SEHNR, CDR2 FQNEAQ (reference sequence). This CDR3 region has 15 residues. The CDR3 reads CASRLATSLGGELFF. In nucleotides, the CDR3 is TGTGCCAGCAGATTAGCGACTAGCCTTGGCGGGGAGCTGTTTTTT.

The chain uses TRBV7-8 and TRBJ2-2; no reliable D call. The length of the CDR3 is 18 residues. Germline CDR1 reads SGHVS; CDR2 reads FQNEAQ. V lost 5 bases, J lost 1 base, and 20 bases lay in between. CDR3: CASSPHSVGRLNTGELFF. The CDR3 region has the DNA TGTGCCAGCAGCCCCCACTCGGTTGGCAGGTTGAACACCGGGGAGCTGTTTTTT. Supplemented by reference TRBV7-8 and TRBJ2-2, the full variable domain reads GAGVSQSPRYKVAKRGQDVALRCDPISGHVSLFWYQQALGQGPEFLTYFQNEAQLDKSGLPSDRFFAERPEGSVSTLKIQRTQQEDSAVYLCASSPHSVGRLNTGELFFGEGSRLTVL.

This chain uses TRBV11-2 with TRBJ2-3; D unclear. This CDR3 region has 15 residues. CDR1 is SGHAT, CDR2 FQNNGV, per germline. Trimming stripped 6 bases from V and 1 base from J, with 14 bases between. The DNA of the CDR3 is TGTGCCAGCAGTCCTTGGGGTCAGGGCACAGATACGCAGTATTTT. This sequence encodes CASSPWGQGTDTQYF.

This clonotype was counted at least ten times. This rearrangement joins TRBV2 to TRBJ2-5, with a tentative D call TRBD1 (5 bases). Trimming pared 6 bases from V and 4 bases from J, leaving 18 bases between. CDR1 and CDR2 (germline): SNHLY, FYNNEI. The CDR3 runs 15 residues. The DNA of the CDR3 is TGTGCCAGCAGACCCCCCTGGCAGGGCTCAGAGACCCAGTACTTC. Its protein is CASRPPWQGSETQYF.

This sequence joins TRBV7-9 and TRBJ2-2, with D possibly being TRBD1 (6 bases). From germline, CDR1 is SEHNR and CDR2 FQNEAQ (reference sequence). Trimming stripped 7 bases from V and 8 bases from J, with 14 bases between. The CDR3 runs to 13 residues. For the CDR3, the DNA is TGTGCCAGCATACAGGGTCTGTCGGGGGAGCTGTTTTTT. Translating gives CASIQGLSGELFF.

Ten or more counts support this clonotype. The rearrangement uses TRBV28 and TRBJ2-7; D uncertain. This CDR3 contains 16 residues. From germline, CDR1 is MDHEN and CDR2 SYDVKM. The V end was cut by 6 bases, the J end by 2 bases, with 20 bases between. Here the CDR3 DNA reads TGTGCCAGCAGCTCCCATCCCAGTACAAAACCCTACGAGCAGTACTTC. The encoded protein is CASSSHPSTKPYEQYF.

With respect to this clonotype: With a much larger clone just one base away, this may be a read error. The chain joins TRBV6-1 to TRBJ2-5; D may be TRBD1 (5 bases). The V and J ends lost 11 bases and 4 bases respectively, with 20 bases between them. From germline, CDR1 is MNHNS and CDR2 SASEGT. CDR3 length: 14 residues. The CDR3 is CAGKDSGKGETQYF. The CDR3 bases are TGTGCCGGCAAAGACAGTGGTAAAGGAGAGACCCAGTACTTC.

A note on this clonotype: A far larger clone is only one base removed, so a read error is likely. Given the absence of the conserved phenylalanine or tryptophan at the CDR3 end, a read error is likely. The rearrangement uses TRBV28 and TRBJ1-1; D is possibly TRBD1 (5 bases). This CDR3 has 14 amino acids. The germline gives CDR1 MDHEN, CDR2 SYDVKM. Between the trimmed V and J ends, which lost 5 bases and 0 bases, there was a span of 10 bases. CDR3: CASSEQDMNTEAFI. Written as DNA, the CDR3 is TGTGCCAGCAGTGAACAGGACATGAACACTGAAGCTTTCATT.

This clonotype was seen more than once but under ten times. This chain links TRBV20-1 with TRBJ1-1; 7 bases line up with TRBD1. The CDR3 loop spans 13 amino acids. The junction had 6 bases not matched to a gene; V was cut back by 8 bases and J by 0 bases. Germline CDR1 reads DFQATT; CDR2 reads SNEGSKA (reference sequence). The CDR3 coding sequence is TGCAGTATACAGGGGCACATGAACACTGAAGCTTTCTTT. Translating it yields CSIQGHMNTEAFF.

This sequence joins TRBV7-3 and TRBJ2-1; 9 bases fit TRBD2. There are 17 residues in the CDR3. Germline V lookup: CDR1 SGHTA, CDR2 FQGTGA. With 5 bases clipped from V and 6 bases from J, the junction kept 14 bases outside the gene matches. The CDR3 DNA follows: TGTGCCAGCAGCCCCGGGGGCGGGAGGGCCAGGTCCAATGAGCAGTTCTTC. Encoded protein: CASSPGGGRARSNEQFF.

This clonotype has ten or more counts. The chain recombines TRBV28 with TRBJ2-6; D call uncertain. Germline lookup yields CDR1 MDHEN and CDR2 SYDVKM. The CDR3 has 16 amino acids. The germline V and J ends were trimmed by 0 bases and 4 bases, with 10 bases remaining between them. This CDR3 reads CASSLWVPTGANVLTF. DNA of the CDR3: TGTGCCAGCAGTTTATGGGTACCTACCGGGGCCAACGTCCTGACTTTC.

There are many counts of this clonotype. The CDR3 spells CASSPRDRVRGYTF. Here the CDR3 DNA reads TGTGCCAGCAGCCCCCGGGACAGGGTGCGGGGCTACACCTTC. V and J are TRBV27 and TRBJ1-2, with TRBD1 matching 9 bases. V was pared by 6 bases and J by 8 bases, with 10 bases of the junction left unmatched. CDR3 length: 14 amino acids. The V gene's germline CDR1 is MNHEY and CDR2 SMNVEV (reference sequence).

The V call is TRBV2, the J call TRBJ2-3, with D possibly TRBD2 on 7 matching bases. This CDR3 is 17 amino acids long. V was shortened by 6 bases and J by 1 base, with 20 bases between the two germline ends. The germline V gene encodes CDR1 SNHLY and CDR2 FYNNEI. Here the CDR3 DNA reads TGTGCCAGCAGCGTAGGTATGGGGGGGCCTCGCACAGATACGCAGTATTTT. This gives the protein CASSVGMGGPRTDTQYF. The full variable domain, completed using reference TRBV2 and TRBJ2-3, is EPEVTQTPSHQVTQMGQEVILRCVPISNHLYFYWYRQILGQKVEFLVSFYNNEISEKSEIFDDQFSVERPDGSNFTLKIRSTKLEDSAMYFCASSVGMGGPRTDTQYFGPGTRLTVL.

This clonotype appeared a few times. This chain links TRBV28 with TRBJ2-3; 8 nucleotides align to TRBD2. V dropped 1 base and J dropped 5; count of bases not matched to a gene: 8. The CDR3 runs 16 residues. Looked up from germline, CDR1 is MDHEN and CDR2 is SYDVKM. For the CDR3, the DNA is TGTGCCAGCAGTTTATTCAGCGGGAGTGAGATAGATACGCAGTATTTT. Translating gives CASSLFSGSEIDTQYF.

The J gene is TRBJ2-7, the V gene TRBV6-1; 9 nucleotides agree with TRBD2. This CDR3 region has 17 residues. Germline values: CDR1 MNHNS, CDR2 SASEGT. Trimming removed 5 bases from V and 0 bases from J; junction bases left unmatched: 11. Written as DNA, the CDR3 is TGTGCCAGCAGTCTGGGGGGACTAGCTGACCTCTCCTACGAGCAGTACTTC. Translation: CASSLGGLADLSYEQYF.

Many counts were recorded for this clonotype. The V and J genes are TRBV20-1 and TRBJ2-5; no clear D gene. There are 10 residues in the CDR3. Germline loops: CDR1 DFQATT, CDR2 SNEGSKA (reference sequence). With 6 bases removed from V and 5 bases from J, the gap between germline ends came to 7 bases. This CDR3 reads CSAERETQYF. The DNA of the CDR3 is TGCAGTGCGGAACGGGAGACCCAGTACTTC.

The chain couples TRBV20-1 to TRBJ2-7, with D possibly being TRBD1 (6 bases). Trimming removed 0 bases at V and 0 bases at J, with 12 bases between. CDR3 length: 15 residues. In germline, CDR1 is DFQATT, CDR2 SNEGSKA (reference sequence). The CDR3 region has the DNA TGCAGTGCTAGAGATACAGGGAACCCCTCCTACGAGCAGTACTTC. This gives the protein CSARDTGNPSYEQYF.

This clonotype was found a few times. The rearrangement uses TRBV28 and TRBJ1-4; D call uncertain. Germline values: CDR1 MDHEN, CDR2 SYDVKM. V was shortened by 4 bases and J by 7 bases, with 25 bases between the two germline ends. This CDR3 is 18 amino acids long. CDR3 loop: CASSYSRRGFQPTEKLFF. Written as DNA, the CDR3 is TGTGCCAGCAGTTATTCTCGACGAGGGTTTCAACCTACTGAAAAACTGTTTTTT.

This clonotype is a singleton in its sample. A much larger clone is a single base away; this may be a read error. The rearrangement joins TRBV2 to TRBJ1-1; D is perhaps TRBD1 (6 bases). Germline CDR1 SNHLY, CDR2 FYNNEI. The CDR3 has 15 residues. Trimming stripped 3 bases from V and 4 bases from J, with 15 bases between. CDR3 amino acids: CASSDRGMVTTEAFF. For the CDR3, the DNA is TGTGCCAGCAGTGACAGGGGAATGGTAACCACTGAAGCTTTCTTT. Drawing the rest from reference TRBV2 and TRBJ1-1, the complete variable domain is EPEVTQTPSHQVTQMGQEVILRCVPISNHLYFYWYRQILGQKVEFLVSFYNNEISEKSEIFDDQFSVERPDGSNFTLKIRSTKLEDSAMYFCASSDRGMVTTEAFFGQGTRLTVV.

This clonotype occurred a few times. The rearrangement joins TRBV20-1 to TRBJ1-5; D is ambiguous. The CDR3 loop spans 11 amino acids. Germline V gives CDR1 DFQATT, CDR2 SNEGSKA (reference sequence). V was cut by 3 bases and J by 12 bases, with 12 bases left in between. The CDR3: CSASGGPNQHF. The CDR3, as DNA: TGCAGTGCTAGTGGAGGGCCCAACCAGCATTTT.